Listed below are T cell receptor beta chains from one sample, sequenced in a study of blood T cell repertoires in COVID-19. Method: immunoSEQ multiplex PCR; TCRdb's copy keeps in-frame clones and lacks some. The table lists fewer than 110,000 clones, 84% of them singletons, with 13% in the top ten. Sequencing was performed on peripheral blood. The receptor set was obtained from a human donor in a cohort sampled during active or convalescent COVID-19. CDR3s include the opening cysteine and the closing phenylalanine or tryptophan. D genes are given only for firm matches. Clone size is shown for a subset of rows, as once, few, many or a class of expanded clone.

len,d_gene,abundance,j_gene,v_gene,CDR3nt,CDR3aa
15,.,few,TRBJ1-2,TRBV5-6,TGTGCCAGCAGCTTTCTACCCAGGGTGGGCTATGGCTACACCTTC,CASSFLPRVGYGYTF
15,TRBD2,.,TRBJ2-1,TRBV19,TGTGCCAGTAGTAGATCCACACTAGCGGGGGATGAGCAGTTCTTC,CASSRSTLAGDEQFF
14,TRBD1,.,TRBJ1-2,TRBV28,TGTGCCAGCAGTTTGGCCACAGGGGTGGGCGGCTACACCTTC,CASSLATGVGGYTF
16,TRBD2,.,TRBJ2-1,TRBV4-1,TGCGCCAGCAGCCAAGTAAGCGGGAGCTCCTACAATGAGCAGTTCTTC,CASSQVSGSSYNEQFF
14,.,few,TRBJ1-1,TRBV2,TGTGCCAGCAGGGGCCCCCTGGGGGGGACTGAAGCTTTCTTT,CASRGPLGGTEAFF
12,TRBD1,.,TRBJ2-1,TRBV2,TGTGCCAGCAGGCCAAGGGGGCCTGAGCAGTTCTTC,CASRPRGPEQFF
15,.,.,TRBJ1-1,TRBV19,TGTGCCAGTAGTATTCAGGGGCAGGTGAACACTGAAGCTTTCTTT,CASSIQGQVNTEAFF
13,.,.,TRBJ1-1,TRBV7-2,TGTGCCAGCAGCAACGTAAGGGGGTGGGAAGCTTTCTTT,CASSNVRGWEAFF
15,.,.,TRBJ1-5,TRBV4-2,TGTGCCAGCAGCCAAGATTTACAGGGTAATCAGCCCCAGCATTTT,CASSQDLQGNQPQHF
14,.,.,TRBJ1-2,TRBV2,TGTGCCAGCACTCAGGGGAGTTCTTTCTATGGCTACACCTTC,CASTQGSSFYGYTF
15,.,.,TRBJ1-4,TRBV9,TGTGCCAGCAGCTTACGGACAGAACTTAATGAAAAACTGTTTTTT,CASSLRTELNEKLFF
14,.,.,TRBJ2-7,TRBV4-2,TGTGCCAGCAGCCAAGATCGACAGAACTACGAGCAGTACTTC,CASSQDRQNYEQYF
13,.,.,TRBJ2-7,TRBV7-9,TGTGCCAGCAGCCCTCGAACTTCCTACGAGCAGTACTTC,CASSPRTSYEQYF
13,.,.,TRBJ1-2,TRBV12-3/TRBV12-4,TGTGCCAGCAGTTTAATAGGCCCCGGGAGCTACACCTTC,CASSLIGPGSYTF
17,TRBD2,.,TRBJ2-1,TRBV4-1,TGCGCCAGCAGCCAAGGGCACGGGACTAGCGGGGCATGGGAGCAGTTCTTC,CASSQGHGTSGAWEQFF
15,.,.,TRBJ1-5,TRBV24-1,TGTGCCACCAGTGATTCGGGGGACCACAATCAGCCCCAGCATTTT,CATSDSGDHNQPQHF
17,TRBD1,.,TRBJ2-2,TRBV5-1,TGCGCCAGCAGCTCGGGAGTGACAGGGGGTTACACCGGGGAGCTGTTTTTT,CASSSGVTGGYTGELFF
17,TRBD1,.,TRBJ2-6,TRBV2,TGTGCCAGCATACCCGGGACAGGGATTGCTGGGGCCAACGTCCTGACTTTC,CASIPGTGIAGANVLTF
16,TRBD1,.,TRBJ2-7,TRBV5-1,TGCGCCAGCAGCCCGCCGGGACAGGGAGGGTCCTACGAGCAGTACTTC,CASSPPGQGGSYEQYF
16,.,.,TRBJ1-6,TRBV19,TGTGCCAGTAGTTCCCGGGGGGGTTCCTATAATTCACCCCTCCACTTT,CASSSRGGSYNSPLHF
12,.,.,TRBJ2-1,TRBV2,TGTGCCAGCATACAGGGACACAATGAGCAGTTCTTC,CASIQGHNEQFF
12,.,.,TRBJ2-7,TRBV5-1,TGCGCCAGCAGCTCCCAGGCATACGAGCAGTACTTC,CASSSQAYEQYF
16,TRBD1,.,TRBJ1-5,TRBV6-2/TRBV6-3,TGTGCCAGCAGCGCGAGTGGAACAGGGGTCCATCAGCCCCAGCATTTT,CASSASGTGVHQPQHF
16,TRBD2,.,TRBJ2-1,TRBV9,TGTGCCAGCAGCCCCCGTCGAGCGGGGACGTACAATGAGCAGTTCTTC,CASSPRRAGTYNEQFF
14,.,few,TRBJ1-6,TRBV27,TGTGCCAGCAAAATGGCGAGACAAAATTCACCCCTCCACTTT,CASKMARQNSPLHF
14,.,.,TRBJ2-3,TRBV11-2,TGTGCCAGCAGCCGCCTTCCGGGAGCAGATACGCAGTATTTT,CASSRLPGADTQYF
18,TRBD1,.,TRBJ1-5,TRBV19,TGTGCCAGTAGTATCGGTAAGGGCATTGGACAGGGCGCTCAGCCCCAGCATTTT,CASSIGKGIGQGAQPQHF
17,TRBD1,.,TRBJ1-6,TRBV18,TGTGCCAGCTCACCATCCACCCCGGGACAGGGTTGGTCACCCCTCCACTTT,CASSPSTPGQGWSPLHF
16,.,.,TRBJ2-3,TRBV7-2,TGTGCCAGCAGCCCCCGCCGGGGGACTAGCACAGATACGCAGTATTTT,CASSPRRGTSTDTQYF
19,.,.,TRBJ2-7,TRBV6-1,TGTGCCAGCAGTGGCCGGGGAGGGGGGCTTGGGTCTAGGTCCTACGAGCAGTACTTC,CASSGRGGGLGSRSYEQYF
13,.,.,TRBJ2-5,TRBV7-6,TGTGCCAGCAGCTTAGGGGCCTCTGAGACCCAGTACTTC,CASSLGASETQYF
17,TRBD2,.,TRBJ2-5,TRBV7-3,TGTGCCAGCAGCTTAGGCGGGGGGAGATTATGGGGAGAGACCCAGTACTTC,CASSLGGGRLWGETQYF
15,TRBD2,.,TRBJ2-7,TRBV5-1,TGCGCCAGCAGCTTGCAGGCGGGGGGGCCCAACGAGCAGTACTTC,CASSLQAGGPNEQYF
13,.,.,TRBJ1-1,TRBV5-1,TGCGCCAGCAGCGTTACCGGGACACCTGAAGCTTTCTTT,CASSVTGTPEAFF
16,.,.,TRBJ2-3,TRBV4-2,TGTGCCAGCAGCCAAGGGTTACAGGTAAGGTCAGATACGCAGTATTTT,CASSQGLQVRSDTQYF
16,.,.,TRBJ2-2,TRBV7-6,TGTGCCAGCAGGGAGTGGCGGGGTGCGAACACCGGGGAGCTGTTTTTT,CASREWRGANTGELFF
16,.,.,TRBJ2-2,TRBV11-2,TGTGCCAGCAGCTTAGATGGTAACAGGGCAGGCGGGGAGCTGTTTTTT,CASSLDGNRAGGELFF
19,TRBD2,.,TRBJ2-3,TRBV5-5,TGTGCCAGCAGCCCGCGGACTAGCGGGGGGGTCATAAGCACAGATACGCAGTATTTT,CASSPRTSGGVISTDTQYF
15,TRBD2,.,TRBJ2-7,TRBV11-2,TGTGCCAGCAGCTTATTACGCGGGGGAACCTACGAGCAGTACTTC,CASSLLRGGTYEQYF